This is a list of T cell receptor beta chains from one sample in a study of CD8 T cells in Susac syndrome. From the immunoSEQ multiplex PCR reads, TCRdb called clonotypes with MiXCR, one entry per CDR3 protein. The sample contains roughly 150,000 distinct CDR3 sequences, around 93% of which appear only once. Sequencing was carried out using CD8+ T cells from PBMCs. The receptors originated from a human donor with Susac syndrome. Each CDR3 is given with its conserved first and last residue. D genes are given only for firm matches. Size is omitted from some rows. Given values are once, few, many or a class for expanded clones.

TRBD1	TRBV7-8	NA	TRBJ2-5	TGTGCCAGTGCCCCCCCGGGACAGGGCGTTAAGGAGACCCAGTACTTC	CASAPPGQGVKETQYF
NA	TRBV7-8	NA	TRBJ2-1	TGTGCCAGCAGCCCGCCTCCTCCGACTAGTATAGATGAGCAGTTCTTC	CASSPPPPTSIDEQFF
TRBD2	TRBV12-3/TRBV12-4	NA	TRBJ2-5	TGTGCCAGCAGTTCCAGACTAGCGGGAATACAAGAGACCCAGTACTTC	CASSSRLAGIQETQYF
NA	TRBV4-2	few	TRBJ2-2	TGTGCCAGCAGCCAAGAGGCCAACGGGGAGCTGTTTTTT	CASSQEANGELFF
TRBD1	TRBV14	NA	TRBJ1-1	TGTGCCAGCAGCCCCGTGGGGGACAGAAAGAACACTGAAACTTTCTTT	CASSPVGDRKNTETFF
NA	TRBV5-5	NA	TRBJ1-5	TGTGCCAGCAGCTTGCGGGCGGATAGCAATCAGCCCCAGCATTTT	CASSLRADSNQPQHF
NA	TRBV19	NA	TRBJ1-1	TGTGCCAGTAGTATAGCCGGCCAGCTCTTCACTGAAGCTTTCTTT	CASSIAGQLFTEAFF
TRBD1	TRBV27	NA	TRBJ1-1	TGTGCCAGCAGTCTCCGACAGGGGGCCAACACTGAAGCTTTCTTT	CASSLRQGANTEAFF
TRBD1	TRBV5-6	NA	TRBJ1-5	TGTGCCAGCAGCCCCGCAACAGGGGGGAGCAATCAGCCCCAGCATTTT	CASSPATGGSNQPQHF
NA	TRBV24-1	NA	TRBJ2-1	TGTGCCACCAGTGGTGGGTACAATGAGCAGTTCTTC	CATSGGYNEQFF
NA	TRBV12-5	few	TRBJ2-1	TGTGCTGGAGAGCCAGGCCAGTTCTTC	CAGEPGQFF
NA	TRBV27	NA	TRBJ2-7	TGTGCCAGCAGTGGGGGGACAGCCGGCTTCATCTACGAGCAGTACTTC	CASSGGTAGFIYEQYF
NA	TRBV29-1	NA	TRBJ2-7	TGCAGCGTTGGATCGGGTTACGAGCAGTACTTC	CSVGSGYEQYF
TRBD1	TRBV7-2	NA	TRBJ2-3	TGTGCCAGCAGCAGTACTTGGACAGGGGTATCAGATACGCAGTATTTT	CASSSTWTGVSDTQYF
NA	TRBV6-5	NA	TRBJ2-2	TGTGCCAGCGGTTGGGAGCTGTTTTTT	CASGWELFF
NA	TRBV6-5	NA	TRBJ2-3	TGTGCCAGCAGTTACTCGAGCAGCGAGAGGTTATCCGATACGCAGTATTTT	CASSYSSSERLSDTQYF
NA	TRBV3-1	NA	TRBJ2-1	TGTGCCAGCATGCAACCGAACTACAATGAGCAGTTCTTC	CASMQPNYNEQFF
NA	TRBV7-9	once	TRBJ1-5	TGTGCCAGCAGCTTAGGGGGACTCAGCAATCAGCCCCAGCATTTT	CASSLGGLSNQPQHF
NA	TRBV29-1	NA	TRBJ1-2	TGCAGCGTTGATTACCCCCTCGACAGGATTTATGGCTACACCTTC	CSVDYPLDRIYGYTF
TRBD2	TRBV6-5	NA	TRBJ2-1	TGTGCCAGCAGTTACCGGACTAGCGGATCCTACAATGAGCAGTTCTTC	CASSYRTSGSYNEQFF
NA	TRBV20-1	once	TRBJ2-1	TGCAGTGCTGGGGAATACAACAATGAGCAGTTCTTC	CSAGEYNNEQFF
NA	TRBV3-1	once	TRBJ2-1	TGTGCCAGCAGCCAAGATGAAGGGTATTACTACAATGAGCAGTTCTTC	CASSQDEGYYYNEQFF
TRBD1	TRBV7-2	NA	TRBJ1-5	TGTGCCAGCAGCTGGGCTAGGACAGGGGGCAATCAGCCCCAGCATTTT	CASSWARTGGNQPQHF
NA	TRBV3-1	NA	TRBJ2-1	TGTGCCAGCAGCCCCCCTTCGGGCCACTCCTACAATGAGCAGTTCTTC	CASSPPSGHSYNEQFF
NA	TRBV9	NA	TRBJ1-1	TGTGCCAGCAGAGGGACGGTTGACACTGAAGCTTTCTTT	CASRGTVDTEAFF
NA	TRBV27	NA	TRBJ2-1	TGTGCCAGCAGTTTGAGCGGACTCAATGAGCAGTTCTTC	CASSLSGLNEQFF
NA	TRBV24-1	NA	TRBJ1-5	TGTGCCACCGCAATCGGGGACGGGTCAGCCCAGCATTTT	CATAIGDGSAQHF
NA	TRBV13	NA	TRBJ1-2	TGTGCCAGCAGCTTAAGGAGTAATGCTATCTGGGGCTACACCTTC	CASSLRSNAIWGYTF
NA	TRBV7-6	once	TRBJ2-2	TGTGCCAGCAGCTTAGAACAGCCCACCGGGGAGCTGTTTTTT	CASSLEQPTGELFF
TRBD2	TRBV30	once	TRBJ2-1	TGTGCCTGGAGTGTATTGGGACTAGCGACCTACAATGAGCAGTTCTTC	CAWSVLGLATYNEQFF
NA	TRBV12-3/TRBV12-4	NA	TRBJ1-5	TGTGCCAGCAGACCCGACGGGGCCGGGAATCAGCCCCAGCATTTT	CASRPDGAGNQPQHF
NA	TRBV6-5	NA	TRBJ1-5	TGTGCCAGCGCCTACGGCAGGGGAAATCAGCCCCAGCATTTT	CASAYGRGNQPQHF
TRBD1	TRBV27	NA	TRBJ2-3	TGTGCCAGCAGTCCCCGGACAGGGGCAACTAGCACAGATACGCAGTATTTT	CASSPRTGATSTDTQYF
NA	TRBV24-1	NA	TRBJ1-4	TGTGCCACCAGTGACCGCGATGAAAAACTGTTTTTT	CATSDRDEKLFF
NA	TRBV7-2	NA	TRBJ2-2	TGTGCCAGCAGCCCCGGGACATATAGCGGGGAGCTGTTTTTT	CASSPGTYSGELFF
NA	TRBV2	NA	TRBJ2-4	TGTGCCAGCATCGGTGAAGCCAAAAACATTCAGTACTTC	CASIGEAKNIQYF
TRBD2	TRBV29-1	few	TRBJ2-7	TGCAGCGTGGAACTAGCGGGAGGGCAGTACGAGCAGTACTTC	CSVELAGGQYEQYF
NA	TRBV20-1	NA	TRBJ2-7	TGCAGTGCAAATGGGGACTTACCCTACGAGCAGTACTTC	CSANGDLPYEQYF
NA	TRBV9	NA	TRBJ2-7	TGTGCCAGCAGCGTAGATGGGGGCAGCTCCTACGAGCAGTACTTC	CASSVDGGSSYEQYF
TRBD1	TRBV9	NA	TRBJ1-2	TGTGCCAGCAGCGTATCCGGGACAGGGGGGTATACTGGCTACACCTTC	CASSVSGTGGYTGYTF
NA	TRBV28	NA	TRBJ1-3	TGTGCCAGCGGGGTGCGGGCTGGAAACACCATATATTTT	CASGVRAGNTIYF
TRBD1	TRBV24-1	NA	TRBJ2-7	TGTGCCACCAGTGATCCGCGTGGACAGGGCTCCTACGAGCAGTACTTC	CATSDPRGQGSYEQYF
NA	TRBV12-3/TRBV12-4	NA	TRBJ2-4	TGTGCCAGCAGTACGACTCGGGGAATTCAGTACTTC	CASSTTRGIQYF
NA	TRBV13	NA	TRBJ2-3	TGTGCCAGCAGCGTGATAGACAATTGGGAGGCCTATACGCAGTATTTT	CASSVIDNWEAYTQYF
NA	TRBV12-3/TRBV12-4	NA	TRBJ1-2	TGTGCCAGCAGTCCCCGTGGGGGGGGCTCCTATGGCTACACCTTC	CASSPRGGGSYGYTF
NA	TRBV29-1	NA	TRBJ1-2	TGCAGCGTTGTTCCCGAGGGCTATGGCTACACCTTC	CSVVPEGYGYTF
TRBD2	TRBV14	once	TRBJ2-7	TGTGCCAGCTCCCCTCCGGGGGGTTACGAGCAGTACTTC	CASSPPGGYEQYF
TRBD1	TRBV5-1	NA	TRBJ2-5	TGCGCCAGCAGTCCTGGACAGGGCACTGAGACCCAGTACTTC	CASSPGQGTETQYF